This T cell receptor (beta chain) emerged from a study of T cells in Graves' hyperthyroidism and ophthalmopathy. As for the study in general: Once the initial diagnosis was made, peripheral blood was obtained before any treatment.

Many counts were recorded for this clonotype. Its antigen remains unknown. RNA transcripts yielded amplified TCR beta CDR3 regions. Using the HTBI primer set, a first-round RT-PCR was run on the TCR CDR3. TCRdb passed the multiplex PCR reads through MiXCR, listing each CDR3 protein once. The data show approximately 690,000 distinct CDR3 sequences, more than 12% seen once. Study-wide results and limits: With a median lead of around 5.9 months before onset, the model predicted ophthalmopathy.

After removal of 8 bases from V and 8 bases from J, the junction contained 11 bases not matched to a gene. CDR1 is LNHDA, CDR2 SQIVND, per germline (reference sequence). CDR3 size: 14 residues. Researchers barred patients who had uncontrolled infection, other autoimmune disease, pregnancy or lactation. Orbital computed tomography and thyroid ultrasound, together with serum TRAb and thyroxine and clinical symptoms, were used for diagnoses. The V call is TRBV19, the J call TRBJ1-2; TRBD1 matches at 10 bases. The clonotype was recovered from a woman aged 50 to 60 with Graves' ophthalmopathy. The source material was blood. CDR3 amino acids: CASATPGQGSGYTF. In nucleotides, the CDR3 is TGTGCCAGTGCTACACCGGGACAGGGGTCGGGCTACACCTTC.